One and the same sample provided the 23 T cell receptor beta chains below, sequenced in a study of T cell responses to AZD1222 COVID-19 vaccine. Method: immunoSEQ multiplex PCR; TCRdb's copy keeps in-frame clones and lacks some. The sample shows 250,000 to 300,000 clones, 90% to 95% of them seen only once. The sequenced sample was peripheral blood, obtained 28 days after the second AZD1222 dose. The source of these receptors is an adult who received the AZD1222 COVID-19 vaccine.

The chain joins TRBV7-2 to TRBJ2-3, with 8 positions matching TRBD2. Germline V gene sequence: CDR1 SGHTA, CDR2 FQGNSA. The junction had 4 bases not matched to a gene; V was cut back by 11 bases and J by 0 bases. The CDR3 has 13 residues. CDR3 DNA sequence: TGTGCCTCCCGGGGGGGTAGCACAGATACGCAGTATTTT. Translation gives CASRGGSTDTQYF.

V gene TRBV6-5 combines with J gene TRBJ1-2, with D tentatively TRBD1 (5 bases). Trimming left V 7 bases short and J 2 bases short, with 14 bases between. The CDR3 has 14 amino acids. Germline values: CDR1 MNHEY, CDR2 SVGAGI. The CDR3 DNA reads as TGTGCCAGCACCTGGGACGGGGAGAACTATGGCTACACCTTC. It codes for CASTWDGENYGYTF.

The chain employs TRBV6-4 and TRBJ2-2; 7 bases line up with TRBD2. V lost 7 bases and J lost 6; bases outside the gene matches: 8. Germline lookup yields CDR1 MRHNA and CDR2 SNTAGT. This CDR3 has 14 residues. The CDR3 bases are TGTGCCAGCACAATTCCGGGGGGTCCCGGGGAGCTGTTTTTT. Residues: CASTIPGGPGELFF.

The rearrangement uses TRBV6-6 and TRBJ2-5; no clear D. V lost 2 bases and J lost 1, with 8 bases in between. The CDR3 runs 14 residues. Germline CDR1 and CDR2: MNHNY and SVGAGI (reference sequence). CDR3 nucleotide sequence: TGTGCCAGCAGTTACCCCCCGCTCCAAGAGACCCAGTACTTC. Amino acids: CASSYPPLQETQYF.

The CDR3 DNA follows: TGTGCCACCGCCCAGGGGGGATCCTACAATGAGCAGTTCTTC. Translated, it gives CATAQGGSYNEQFF. J is TRBJ2-1 and V is TRBV28; D is perhaps TRBD1 (7 bases). CDR3 length equals 14 residues. Trimming stripped 10 bases from V and 1 base from J, with 14 bases between. CDR1 MDHEN and CDR2 SYDVKM come from the germline V gene.

The genes are TRBV6-2 or TRBV6-3 and TRBJ2-5, with 8 bases aligning to TRBD2. Trimming cost V 4 bases and J 3 bases; bases outside gene matches: 10. Germline V gene sequence: CDR1 MNHEY, CDR2 SVGEGT. The CDR3 has 16 amino acids. The CDR3 protein is CASSSPRGLVEETQYF. Written as DNA, the CDR3 is TGTGCCAGCAGTTCACCCCGGGGACTAGTCGAAGAGACCCAGTACTTC.

This rearrangement joins TRBV27 to TRBJ1-3; D gene ambiguous. The CDR3 totals 17 residues. The V gene lost 0 bases and the J gene lost 0 bases, with 12 bases spanning the gap. Germline CDR1 and CDR2: MNHEY and SMNVEV (reference sequence). The CDR3 sequence: CASSLSSPFFSGNTIYF. In DNA, the CDR3 is TGTGCCAGCAGTTTATCGAGCCCTTTCTTCTCTGGAAACACCATATATTTT.

The CDR3 region is CASSLGGTGVETQYF. The DNA of the CDR3 is TGTGCCAGCAGCTTGGGCGGGACAGGGGTTGAGACCCAGTACTTC. The chain uses TRBV5-6 and TRBJ2-5, with TRBD1 matching over 10 bases. The CDR3 covers 15 residues. V lost 0 bases to trimming and J lost 5 bases; unmatched junction nucleotides: 4. CDR1 is SGHDT, CDR2 YYEEEE, per germline.

The J gene is TRBJ2-7, the V gene TRBV6-5; TRBD2 matches 7 bases. After removal of 0 bases from V and 5 bases from J, the junction contained 7 bases not matched to a gene. The germline CDR1 and CDR2 sequences are MNHEY and SVGAGI. The CDR3 length is 15 residues. The CDR3 coding sequence is TGTGCCAGCAGTTACTCAGGGAGGGAGGGGAACGAGCAGTACTTC. Translation: CASSYSGREGNEQYF.

This chain uses TRBV28 with TRBJ1-4; maybe TRBD1 (5 bases). Germline CDR1 is MDHEN and CDR2 is SYDVKM. There are 14 residues in the CDR3. V was shortened by 6 bases and J by 4 bases, with 12 bases between the two germline ends. For the CDR3, the DNA is TGTGCCAGCAGGAAGGGGTCCTTTAATGAAAAACTGTTTTTT. It codes for CASRKGSFNEKLFF.

The chain uses TRBV5-4 and TRBJ2-2; D is tentatively TRBD1 or TRBD2 (7 bases each). V lost 3 bases to trimming and J lost 1 base, with 13 bases between them. The CDR3 covers 16 residues. Germline V gene sequence: CDR1 SGHNT, CDR2 YYREEE (reference sequence). This CDR3 reads CASSSRGGLNTGELFF. The DNA for the CDR3 is TGTGCCAGCAGCTCCAGGGGGGGCTTGAACACCGGGGAGCTGTTTTTT.

This sequence joins TRBV11-2 and TRBJ2-2; D call uncertain. CDR3 length: 16 amino acids. The germline V gene encodes CDR1 SGHAT and CDR2 FQNNGV. V was pared by 5 bases and J by 3 bases, with 16 bases between. The CDR3 protein is CASSPMTLAYTGELFF. The CDR3 nucleotides read TGTGCCAGCAGCCCTATGACGTTGGCTTACACCGGGGAGCTGTTTTTT.

The J gene is TRBJ2-2, the V gene TRBV6-5; no clear D gene. CDR3 length: 12 amino acids. Per the germline V gene, CDR1 is MNHEY and CDR2 is SVGAGI. The V end was cut by 7 bases, the J end by 6 bases, with 9 bases between. CDR3 nucleotides: TGTGCCAGCACCAAGCCAGCCGGGGAGCTGTTTTTT. This sequence encodes CASTKPAGELFF.

The CDR3 DNA follows: TGTGCCAGCAGCTTTTCCCGGACTGGTACCTACGAGCAGTACTTC. It translates to CASSFSRTGTYEQYF. V gene TRBV6-5 combines with J gene TRBJ2-7; TRBD2 might be the D (5 bases). Trimming pared 6 bases from V and 2 bases from J, leaving 17 bases between. Germline V gene lookup returns CDR1 MNHEY and CDR2 SVGAGI. CDR3 length: 15 residues.

A note on this clone: A junction end diverges from the germline sequence, so it may reflect a read error. The chain has TRBV19 and TRBJ1-4; D unclear. The CDR3 runs 14 residues. Germline values: CDR1 LNHDA, CDR2 SQIVND (reference sequence). The CDR3 DNA reads as TGTGCCAGTAGCATAGGGCTTTCTAATGAAAAACTGTTTTTT. This translates into CASSIGLSNEKLFF.

The chain joins TRBV5-4 to TRBJ2-1; 7 bases are shared with TRBD1. The CDR3 is 14 residues long. In germline, CDR1 is SGHNT, CDR2 YYREEE (reference sequence). Trimming at V came to 4 bases and at J to 5 bases, leaving 6 bases not matched to a gene. As DNA, the CDR3 is TGTGCCAGCAGCACCTACACAGGGGACAATGAGCAGTTCTTC. This sequence encodes CASSTYTGDNEQFF.

This sequence joins TRBV19 and TRBJ1-2, with a weak D call TRBD1 (5 bases). From germline, CDR1 is LNHDA and CDR2 SQIVND (reference sequence). V lost 2 bases to trimming and J lost 4 bases, with 8 bases between them. This CDR3 has 13 amino acids. CDR3 sequence: CASSIPTGYGYTF. Here the CDR3 DNA reads TGTGCCAGTAGTATACCCACAGGCTATGGCTACACCTTC.

This rearrangement joins TRBV2 to TRBJ1-1; possibly TRBD1 for D (5 bases). The CDR3 length is 17 residues. Germline-derived CDR1 and CDR2 are SNHLY and FYNNEI. Trimming pared 8 bases from V and 2 bases from J, leaving 24 bases between. The CDR3 loop reads CASLTALRGTRNTEAFF. The CDR3 DNA is TGTGCCAGCCTCACGGCCTTACGGGGGACGCGAAACACTGAAGCTTTCTTT.

This clone was seen once. The chain carries TRBV6-6 and TRBJ2-1, with a weak D call TRBD1 (5 bases). The V gene's germline CDR1 is MNHNY and CDR2 SVGAGI (reference sequence). This CDR3 is built from 14 residues. V lost 2 bases, J lost 9 bases, and 14 bases lay in between. CDR3 coding DNA: TGTGCCAGCAGTTACCAGGGCCAGGGTAGTGAGCAGTTCTTC. It yields the protein CASSYQGQGSEQFF.

V usage is TRBV9 and J usage is TRBJ2-4; tentatively, D is TRBD2 (6 bases). CDR1 is SGDLS and CDR2 is YYNGEE in the germline V gene. Trimming removed 1 base at V and 1 base at J, with 12 bases between. There are 16 residues in the CDR3. The CDR3 bases are TGTGCCAGCAGCGTATTCCCGGGGGAGGCCAAAAACATTCAGTACTTC. Translation gives CASSVFPGEAKNIQYF.

V and J are TRBV28 and TRBJ1-6; tentative D call: TRBD1 (6 bases). Trimming took 2 bases from V and 9 from J, leaving 14 bases between them. The CDR3 covers 15 residues. The germline V gene has CDR1 MDHEN and CDR2 SYDVKM. The CDR3 DNA reads TGTGCCAGCAGTTTACCCAGGGGCCCCTCTTCACCCCTCCACTTT. It specifies CASSLPRGPSSPLHF.

This clone occurred once. The chain employs TRBV28 and TRBJ2-5; 7 bases are shared with TRBD1. CDR1 MDHEN and CDR2 SYDVKM come from the germline V gene. The CDR3 runs to 14 residues. With 5 bases clipped from V and 0 bases from J, the junction kept 3 bases outside the gene matches. The CDR3 reads CASSLRGNQETQYF. The CDR3 DNA sequence: TGTGCCAGCAGTCTCAGGGGGAACCAAGAGACCCAGTACTTC.

To note about this clone: Germline is not matched at one junction end, which may reflect a read error. The rearrangement uses TRBV3-1 (or the pseudogene TRBV3-2) and TRBJ1-4, with D possibly TRBD1 on 5 matching bases. Germline V lookup: CDR1 LGHDT, CDR2 YNNKEL (reference sequence). This CDR3 has 14 residues. CDR3 bases: TGTGCCAGCAGGTCCGGGACGTATGCTGAAAGACTGTTTTTT. Amino acid sequence: CASRSGTYAERLFF.